One sample yielded the 31 T cell receptor beta chains listed below, sequenced in a study of Graves' ophthalmopathy and Graves' hyperthyroidism (dated by TCRdb to 2016 to 2019). These reads were obtained on an Illumina HiSeq 2000. For repertoire sequencing, the TCR beta CDR3 regions were amplified from RNA transcripts. The first round was an RT-PCR using HTBI primers with the Qiagen OneStep RT-PCR kit, and this first round was followed by a second-round multiplex PCR, then size selection and purification. The raw public data were reprocessed by TCRdb itself: fastp quality trimming at Q25, MiXCR clonotype calling, in-frame beta chains only. Identical CDR3 protein sequences are pooled into one entry, listed with their most common genes and DNA. The sample table holds roughly 420,000 distinct CDR3 sequences, of which under 25% were seen once. The ten top clones hold approximately 3.2% of the sample.

Sample: peripheral blood. The receptors stem from a woman younger than 35 with stable Graves' hyperthyroidism. Donor details come from another sample of the same person, matched by shared clones.

This clonotype was observed a few times. V usage is TRBV5-1 and J usage is TRBJ2-2; D uncertain. The CDR3 has 16 amino acids. CDR1 SGHRS and CDR2 YFSETQ come from the germline V gene. V lost 0 bases and J 2 bases, leaving 11 bases between the germline ends. The CDR3 bases are TGCGCCAGCAGCTTGGCCCAAGCCTCAAACACCGGGGAGCTGTTTTTT. Translated: CASSLAQASNTGELFF.

Notes on this clonotype: One junction end disagrees with the germline gene, perhaps due to a read error. The chain uses TRBV6-1 and TRBJ2-4; 8 bases agree with TRBD1. The CDR3 spans 13 residues. Germline loops: CDR1 MNHNS, CDR2 SASEGT. DNA of the CDR3: TGTGCCAGCTGCATACCGGGACAGGCGCCTTACCACTTC. This gives the protein CASCIPGQAPYHF.

This clonotype was picked up many times. This sequence joins TRBV12-3 or TRBV12-4 and TRBJ2-7; no firm D call. This CDR3 region has 15 residues. V was pared by 2 bases and J by 4 bases, with 15 bases between. CDR3 protein: CASSLWHLGTYEQYF. The DNA for the CDR3 is TGTGCCAGCAGTTTATGGCACCTCGGTACGTACGAGCAGTACTTC.

This clonotype was picked up many times. The rearrangement joins TRBV19 to TRBJ1-1, with D unclear. V was clipped by 2 bases and J by 1 base, with 5 bases between them. Germline V lookup: CDR1 LNHDA, CDR2 SQIVND (reference sequence). This CDR3 is built from 13 residues. CDR3 sequence reads: CASSIPSNTEAFF. The CDR3 nucleotides are TGTGCCAGTAGTATACCGTCGAACACTGAAGCTTTCTTT. The variable domain in full, with the rest retrieved from reference TRBV19 and TRBJ1-1, is DGGITQSPKYLFRKEGQNVTLSCEQNLNHDAMYWYRQDPGQGLRLIYYSQIVNDFQKGDIAEGYSVSREKKESFPLTVTSAQKNPTAFYLCASSIPSNTEAFFGQGTRLTVV.

This clonotype has ten or more counts. V and J are TRBV12-3 or TRBV12-4 and TRBJ1-2; TRBD1 might be the D (5 bases). This CDR3 comprises 13 residues. V was trimmed by 7 bases and J by 2 bases, leaving 11 bases between them. The CDR3 spells CASIRSGNYGYTF. In nucleotides, the CDR3 is TGTGCCAGCATCCGGTCAGGGAACTATGGCTACACCTTC.

Regarding this clonotype: It may be a read error: a sequence one base away is much more abundant. The chain recombines TRBV19 with TRBJ1-5; possible D gene TRBD1, 5 bases. V was shortened by 3 bases and J by 1 base, with 7 bases between the two germline ends. The CDR3 consists of 14 residues. Per the germline V gene, CDR1 is LNHDA and CDR2 is SQIVND (reference sequence). This CDR3 reads CASSIRQSNQPQHF. Here the CDR3 DNA reads TGTGCCAGTAGTATCCGACAGAGCAATCAGCCCCAGCATTTT. The whole variable domain, filled in from reference TRBV19 and TRBJ1-5, reads DGGITQSPKYLFRKEGQNVTLSCEQNLNHDAMYWYRQDPGQGLRLIYYSQIVNDFQKGDIAEGYSVSREKKESFPLTVTSAQKNPTAFYLCASSIRQSNQPQHFGDGTRLSIL.

J is TRBJ2-2 and V is TRBV19; unclear D gene. This CDR3 comprises 16 residues. Trimming left V 7 bases short and J 3 bases short, with 18 bases between. The V gene's germline CDR1 is LNHDA and CDR2 SQIVND (reference sequence). In DNA, the CDR3 is TGTGCCAGTACCCTTGGGTGGGGTGGGGACACCGGGGAGCTGTTTTTT. This translates into CASTLGWGGDTGELFF.

This clonotype was counted between two and nine times. This may be a read error: a much more frequent sequence differs by one nucleotide. This rearrangement joins TRBV27 to TRBJ2-5; a possible D gene is TRBD1 (6 bases). The germline V and J ends were trimmed by 1 base and 2 bases, with 8 bases remaining between them. In germline, CDR1 is MNHEY, CDR2 SMNVEV (reference sequence). The CDR3 is made up of 14 amino acids. Here the CDR3 reads CASSLCTGQETQYF. As DNA, the CDR3 is TGTGCCAGCAGTTTATGTACAGGGCAAGAGACCCAGTACTTC.

The chain is built from TRBV25-1 and TRBJ1-2; 7 bases are shared with TRBD1. CDR3 length: 15 amino acids. Germline trimming cut 3 bases from V and 2 bases from J; bases unmatched to any gene: 6. CDR1 MGHDK and CDR2 SYGVNS come from the germline V gene. The CDR3 sequence: CASSDRTGPNYGYTF. The CDR3 DNA is TGTGCCAGCAGTGACCGGACAGGCCCCAACTATGGCTACACCTTC.

This clonotype was picked up many times. The chain carries TRBV20-1 and TRBJ1-2, with TRBD1 matching over 9 bases. This CDR3 comprises 14 residues. V lost 6 bases, J lost 4 bases, and 9 bases stayed unmatched. CDR1 is DFQATT, CDR2 SNEGSKA, per germline (reference sequence). The CDR3 protein is CSAPPGQGFYGYTF. The CDR3 DNA is TGCAGTGCGCCGCCGGGACAGGGATTCTATGGCTACACCTTC.

In this sample, this clonotype turned up many times. The rearrangement links TRBV15 to TRBJ2-5; possibly TRBD2 for D (6 bases). The germline V gene has CDR1 LNHNV and CDR2 YYDKDF (reference sequence). This CDR3 is built from 15 residues. The V and J ends lost 0 bases and 5 bases respectively, with 13 bases between them. This CDR3 reads CATSRDGVGGETQYF. In DNA, the CDR3 is TGTGCCACCAGCAGAGATGGGGTGGGGGGTGAGACCCAGTACTTC. Looking up the rest from reference TRBV15 and TRBJ2-5 gives the full variable domain: DAMVIQNPRYQVTQFGKPVTLSCSQTLNHNVMYWYQQKSSQAPKLLFHYYDKDFNNEADTPDNFQSRRPNTSFCFLDIRSPGLGDTAMYLCATSRDGVGGETQYFGPGTRLLVL.

The chain couples TRBV11-2 to TRBJ2-2, with D hard to call. Germline V gene lookup returns CDR1 SGHAT and CDR2 FQNNGV. The CDR3 covers 18 residues. V was clipped by 1 base and J by 6 bases, with 21 bases between them. CDR3 DNA: TGTGCCAGCAGCTTAGTATGGCGCGACTCGCTACCAGCCGGGGAGCTGTTTTTT. Protein sequence: CASSLVWRDSLPAGELFF.

This clonotype was counted a single time. The chain uses TRBV5-5 and TRBJ1-5; D gene uncertain. V lost 2 bases and J 7 bases, leaving 10 bases between the germline ends. The CDR3 length is 13 residues. Germline V CDR1 and CDR2: SGHKS, YYEKEE (reference sequence). CDR3 sequence reads: CASSFRLAQPQHF. In nucleotides, the CDR3 is TGTGCCAGCAGCTTTCGGCTCGCACAGCCCCAGCATTTT.

This clonotype was found many times. Because the CDR3 is missing its conserved closing phenylalanine or tryptophan, this is likely a read error. The CDR3: CASSPSRDTEAFL. CDR3 sequence (DNA): TGTGCCAGCAGCCCATCGCGGGACACTGAAGCTTTCCTT. This chain uses TRBV7-3 with TRBJ1-1; D is uncertain. Germline-derived CDR1 and CDR2 are SGHTA and FQGTGA. Trimming left V 5 bases short and J 3 bases short, with 10 bases between. CDR3 length equals 13 residues.

The J gene is TRBJ2-5, the V gene TRBV7-8; 11 nucleotides agree with TRBD2. V was pared by 5 bases and J by 4 bases, with 9 bases of the junction left unmatched. Germline CDR1 reads SGHVS; CDR2 reads FQNEAQ. The CDR3 spans 16 residues. The CDR3 DNA is TGTGCCAGCAGCCGAATAGCGGGGGGGCTCCGAGAGACCCAGTACTTC. As protein: CASSRIAGGLRETQYF.

As to this clonotype: This may stem from a read error, because a much larger clone lies one nucleotide away. This rearrangement joins TRBV30 to TRBJ1-2; TRBD1 matches 9 bases. This CDR3 comprises 14 residues. Germline V lookup: CDR1 GTSNPN, CDR2 SVGIG (reference sequence). V shed 5 bases, J shed 12 bases, and the junction held 16 bases outside the gene matches. CDR3 loop: CAWRGNRGLESHTF. The CDR3 DNA is TGTGCCTGGCGTGGAAACAGGGGGCTCGAGTCCCACACCTTC.

This clonotype has a count of ten or more. A much larger clonotype is one base distant, so this may be a read error. The chain has TRBV28 and TRBJ2-7; D is unclear. There are 18 residues in the CDR3. CDR1 is MDHEN and CDR2 is SYDVKM in the germline V gene. V lost 3 bases and J 6 bases, leaving 27 bases between the germline ends. The CDR3 is CASSFVIHMRRELGEQYF. The CDR3 DNA follows: TGTGCCAGCAGTTTCGTCATTCATATGCGAAGGGAATTGGGCGAGCAGTACTTC. Looking up the rest from reference TRBV28 and TRBJ2-7 gives the full variable domain: DVKVTQSSRYLVKRTGEKVFLECVQDMDHENMFWYRQDPGLGLRLIYFSYDVKMKEKGDIPEGYSVSREKKERFSLILESASTNQTSMYLCASSFVIHMRRELGEQYFGPGTRLTVT.

The CDR3 sequence: CASSPETGAGRQYF. CDR3 nucleotide sequence: TGTGCCAGCAGTCCAGAGACAGGGGCGGGACGGCAGTACTTC. This chain links TRBV28 with TRBJ2-7; TRBD1 aligns across 8 bases. CDR3 length: 14 residues. Per germline, CDR1 MDHEN and CDR2 SYDVKM. V was pared by 5 bases and J by 9 bases, with 12 bases of the junction left unmatched. The full variable domain, in which reference TRBV28 and TRBJ2-7 provide the parts outside the CDR3, is DVKVTQSSRYLVKRTGEKVFLECVQDMDHENMFWYRQDPGLGLRLIYFSYDVKMKEKGDIPEGYSVSREKKERFSLILESASTNQTSMYLCASSPETGAGRQYFGPGTRLTVT.

This chain joins TRBV5-1 and TRBJ2-7; 7 positions agree with TRBD1. Per the germline V gene, CDR1 is SGHRS and CDR2 is YFSETQ. J was trimmed by 5 bases and V by 7 bases; bases with no gene match: 9. This CDR3 is built from 13 residues. This CDR3 reads CASRSTGLNEQYF. The CDR3 DNA reads as TGCGCCAGCCGATCGACAGGGTTGAACGAGCAGTACTTC.

This clonotype was seen repeatedly, ten times or more. V usage is TRBV20-1 and J usage is TRBJ1-5; D ambiguous. The V end lost 6 bases, the J end lost 7 bases, and 10 bases lay between the germline ends. Looked up from germline, CDR1 is DFQATT and CDR2 is SNEGSKA (reference sequence). The CDR3 covers 11 residues. CDR3 amino acids: CSASAGQPQHF. Written as DNA, the CDR3 is TGCAGTGCCTCTGCGGGACAGCCCCAGCATTTT.

This clonotype was seen a few times. The chain carries TRBV5-1 and TRBJ1-5; D is ambiguous. The CDR3 covers 15 residues. Germline CDR1 is SGHRS and CDR2 is YFSETQ. V lost 0 bases, J lost 0 bases, and 7 bases lay in between. CDR3 sequence reads: CASSLATGSNQPQHF. The DNA for the CDR3 is TGCGCCAGCAGCTTGGCGACCGGTAGCAATCAGCCCCAGCATTTT.

In its sample, this clonotype was seen many times. This chain joins TRBV2 and TRBJ1-2; D unresolved. CDR1 SNHLY and CDR2 FYNNEI come from the germline V gene. V dropped 6 bases and J dropped 3 bases, with 11 bases sitting between them. The CDR3 runs 13 residues. The CDR3 region is CASRRLPDYGYTF. CDR3 DNA sequence: TGTGCCAGCAGAAGACTCCCAGACTATGGCTACACCTTC.

The CDR3 is CASSYWGDRGTPGNTIYF. The DNA for the CDR3 is TGTGCCAGCAGTTACTGGGGAGACAGGGGAACCCCTGGAAACACCATATATTTT. V usage is TRBV6-2 or TRBV6-3 and J usage is TRBJ1-3; the match to TRBD1 covers 8 bases. Trimming at V came to 1 base and at J to 2 bases, leaving 10 bases not matched to a gene. CDR3 length: 18 residues. Germline values: CDR1 MNHEY, CDR2 SVGEGT.

This clonotype was counted at least ten times. In nucleotides, the CDR3 is TGTGCCAGCCGTGACGGCGGTGGGGAAAATCAGCCCCAGCATTTT. Translation: CASRDGGGENQPQHF. The V call is TRBV6-2 or TRBV6-3, the J call TRBJ1-5, with D uncertain. V was cut by 8 bases and J by 4 bases, with 18 bases left in between. Per the germline V gene, CDR1 is MNHEY and CDR2 is SVGEGT. CDR3 length: 15 residues.

This clonotype was recorded many times. The chain employs TRBV4-1 and TRBJ2-2; D call uncertain. The germline V gene has CDR1 MGHRA and CDR2 YSYEKL. This CDR3 is built from 16 residues. V lost 2 bases and J 4 bases, leaving 14 bases between the germline ends. The CDR3 nucleotides read TGCGCCAGCAGCCAAAGGCAGAGGAGTAGCACCGGGGAGCTGTTTTTT. It yields the protein CASSQRQRSSTGELFF.

This clonotype was counted at least ten times. This chain uses TRBV28 with TRBJ2-7; 8 bases align to TRBD2. Per the germline V gene, CDR1 is MDHEN and CDR2 is SYDVKM. The J segment lost 3 bases and the V segment lost 7 bases, leaving 11 bases of the junction unmatched. The CDR3 is made up of 15 amino acids. The CDR3 DNA reads as TGTGCCAGCACCAACCCCGCTAGCGGGTTCTACGAGCAGTACTTC. As protein: CASTNPASGFYEQYF.

This clonotype was counted ten times or more. The chain joins TRBV6-1 to TRBJ1-5; perhaps TRBD1 as D (6 bases). Trimming took off 0 bases at V and 5 bases at J, with 14 bases between the two ends. The CDR3 is made up of 16 amino acids. CDR1 and CDR2 (germline): MNHNS, SASEGT. The CDR3 region has the DNA TGTGCCAGCAGTGAAGCTTCGGGACACATCTATCAGCCCCAGCATTTT. This sequence encodes CASSEASGHIYQPQHF.

The chain is built from TRBV5-6 and TRBJ2-2; D gene ambiguous. CDR1 and CDR2 (germline): SGHDT, YYEEEE. The CDR3 spans 14 residues. The V gene lost 1 base and the J gene lost 9 bases, with 13 bases spanning the gap. The CDR3 is CASSLNYPARELFF. CDR3 nucleotides: TGTGCCAGCAGCTTGAACTACCCCGCACGGGAGCTGTTTTTT.

The CDR3 coding sequence is TGCGCCAGCAGTCTGGGGGGACAGATTCACGAGCAGTACTTC. Protein sequence: CASSLGGQIHEQYF. V usage is TRBV4-1 and J usage is TRBJ2-7; D may be TRBD1 (7 bases). Trimming cost V 6 bases and J 5 bases, with 17 bases left between them. This CDR3 has 14 amino acids. CDR1 is MGHRA, CDR2 YSYEKL, per germline.

This clonotype was counted many times. The chain joins TRBV6-5 to TRBJ1-6; no reliable D call. CDR1 and CDR2 (germline): MNHEY, SVGAGI. Trimming pared 6 bases from V and 5 bases from J, leaving 11 bases between. CDR3 length equals 14 residues. This CDR3 reads CASRPTEHNSPLHF. The CDR3 DNA reads as TGTGCCAGCAGGCCGACGGAACATAATTCACCCCTCCACTTT.

The sample holds many counts of this clonotype. The V gene is TRBV4-1, the J gene TRBJ2-5; the match to TRBD1 covers 8 bases. The CDR3 runs to 16 residues. J gave up 1 base and V 3 bases, and 7 bases lay outside the gene matches. Germline values: CDR1 MGHRA, CDR2 YSYEKL. CDR3 in amino acids: CASSQGQEPFQETQYF. In DNA form, the CDR3 reads TGCGCCAGCAGCCAGGGACAGGAGCCCTTCCAAGAGACCCAGTACTTC.